This TCR beta chain was observed in a study of blood T cell repertoires in COVID-19. Overall study: T cells, B-cell-depleted T cells, or PBMCs provided the cDNA or gDNA that served as material.

Study processing details: Estimated nucleated cell counts came from reference gene primer amplification. The data were produced by immunoSEQ multiplex PCR, yet TCRdb's version contains in-frame clones alone and is incomplete. From that table come the V and J calls and clone size; the DNA was used to work out D and trimming. The sample includes some 530,000 clones, approximately 85% of them seen just once. Material: peripheral blood. The sequence was collected from a human donor in a cohort sampled during active COVID-19.

The CDR3 DNA reads TGTGCCAGCAGTGTGGCAGGAACAAACACTGAAGCTTTCTTT. Its protein product is CASSVAGTNTEAFF. The V gene is TRBV25-1, the J gene TRBJ1-1; no reliable D call. The CDR3 is made up of 14 amino acids. Trimming removed 4 bases from V and 2 bases from J, with 11 bases in between. Germline loops: CDR1 MGHDK, CDR2 SYGVNS.